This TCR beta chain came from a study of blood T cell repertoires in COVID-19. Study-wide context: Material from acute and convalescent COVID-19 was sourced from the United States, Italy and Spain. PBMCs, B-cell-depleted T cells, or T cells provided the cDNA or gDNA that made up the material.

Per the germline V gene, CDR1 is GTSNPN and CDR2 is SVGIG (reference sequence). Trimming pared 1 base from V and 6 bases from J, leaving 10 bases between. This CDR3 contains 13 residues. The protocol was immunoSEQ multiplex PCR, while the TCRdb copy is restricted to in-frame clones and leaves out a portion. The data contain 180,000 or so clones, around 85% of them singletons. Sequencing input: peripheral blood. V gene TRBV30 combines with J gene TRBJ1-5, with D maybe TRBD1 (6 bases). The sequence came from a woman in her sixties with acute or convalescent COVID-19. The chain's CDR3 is CAWSGQGPQPQHF. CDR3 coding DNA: TGTGCCTGGAGTGGCCAGGGGCCTCAGCCCCAGCATTTT.